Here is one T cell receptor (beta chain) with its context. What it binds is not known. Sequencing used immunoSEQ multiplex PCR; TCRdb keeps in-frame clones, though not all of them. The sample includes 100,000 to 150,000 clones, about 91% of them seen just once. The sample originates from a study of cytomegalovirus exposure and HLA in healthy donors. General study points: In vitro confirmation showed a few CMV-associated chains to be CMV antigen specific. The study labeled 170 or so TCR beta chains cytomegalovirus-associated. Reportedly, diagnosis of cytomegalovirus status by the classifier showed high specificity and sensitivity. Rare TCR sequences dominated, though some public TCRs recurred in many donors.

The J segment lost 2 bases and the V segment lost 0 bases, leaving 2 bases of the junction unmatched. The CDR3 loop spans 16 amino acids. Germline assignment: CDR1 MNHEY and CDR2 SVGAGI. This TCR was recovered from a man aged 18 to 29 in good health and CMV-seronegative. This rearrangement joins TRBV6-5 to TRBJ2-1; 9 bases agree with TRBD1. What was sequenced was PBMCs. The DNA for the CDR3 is TGTGCCAGCAGTTACTCGAACAGGGGGCCCTACAATGAGCAGTTCTTC. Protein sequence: CASSYSNRGPYNEQFF.